Sequencing of this TCR beta chain was carried out in a study of blood T cell repertoires in COVID-19. Across the whole study: PBMCs, B-cell-depleted T cells, or T cells provided the cDNA or gDNA that made up the material.

CDR3 length: 19 amino acids. Trimming cost V 1 base and J 2 bases, with 21 bases left between them. Looked up from germline, CDR1 is LGHNA and CDR2 is YSLEER. Original handling: Amplification from reference gene primers served as the basis for estimated nucleated cell counts. The data were produced by immunoSEQ multiplex PCR, yet TCRdb's version contains in-frame clones alone and is incomplete. V and J calls and clone size follow that table, whereas D and trimming were derived from the DNA. The data hold 360,000 or so clones, with around 83% observed a single time. What was sequenced was PBMCs or T cells enriched from blood (not recorded which). The chain uses TRBV4-3 and TRBJ2-1; a possible D gene is TRBD1 (7 bases). This TCR derives from a woman aged 45-60 years who had recovered from COVID-19. The CDR3 DNA sequence: TGCGCCAGCAGCCAAGGAGGAGGGACAGCCGGAGGGACCTACAATGAGCAGTTCTTC. Amino acid sequence: CASSQGGGTAGGTYNEQFF.